The 31 T cell receptor beta chains below come from one sample, sequenced in a study of shared clonotypes between healthy human individuals. The protocol was immunoSEQ multiplex PCR, while the TCRdb copy is restricted to in-frame clones and leaves out a portion. The sample includes roughly 400,000 clones, around 96% of them seen just once. Source material: memory CD8+ T cells sorted from blood. The sample's subset: CD45RO+ cells pooled with CCR7-negative TemRA cells. The receptors were sampled from a man younger than 45 in good health.

The chain joins TRBV2 to TRBJ1-6; D is possibly TRBD1 (5 bases). CDR1 and CDR2 from the germline V gene are SNHLY and FYNNEI. Trimming left V 4 bases short and J 8 bases short, with 6 bases between. CDR3 size: 12 residues. The chain's CDR3 is CASSGDDSPLHF. The CDR3 region has the DNA TGTGCCAGCAGTGGGGACGATTCACCCCTCCACTTT.

J is TRBJ2-7 and V is TRBV6-1, with 9 bases identical to TRBD2. The CDR3 contains 16 residues. The V gene's germline CDR1 is MNHNS and CDR2 SASEGT. Losses at the gene ends were 0 bases for V and 2 bases for J; bases not matched to a gene: 5. The CDR3 DNA reads as TGTGCCAGCAGTGAAGCGGGGGCGGGAGGGACCTACGAGCAGTACTTC. Protein sequence: CASSEAGAGGTYEQYF.

This chain links TRBV19 with TRBJ2-7, with 10 bases aligning to TRBD1. The germline V gene encodes CDR1 LNHDA and CDR2 SQIVND (reference sequence). V shed 8 bases, J shed 4 bases, and the junction held 5 bases outside the gene matches. This CDR3 region has 13 residues. CDR3 nucleotides: TGTGCCAGTTCGACAGGGGGCATGTACGAGCAGTACTTC. Translated, it gives CASSTGGMYEQYF.

The chain links TRBV5-1 to TRBJ1-2; D is unclear. Looked up from germline, CDR1 is SGHRS and CDR2 is YFSETQ. This CDR3 region has 14 residues. The V and J ends lost 0 bases and 6 bases respectively, with 12 bases between them. The CDR3: CASSLAGREDGYTF. DNA of the CDR3: TGCGCCAGCAGCTTGGCCGGGAGAGAGGATGGCTACACCTTC.

This rearrangement joins TRBV5-5 to TRBJ2-7; the match to TRBD2 covers 14 bases. Germline V CDR1 and CDR2: SGHKS, YYEKEE (reference sequence). J lost 4 bases, V lost 4 bases, and 4 bases had no gene match. The CDR3 extends over 15 amino acids. CDR3 DNA: TGTGCCAGCAGCCGCCGACTAGCGGGAGGGTACGAGCAGTACTTC. This gives the protein CASSRRLAGGYEQYF. Drawing the rest from reference TRBV5-5 and TRBJ2-7, the complete variable domain is DAGVTQSPTHLIKTRGQQVTLRCSPISGHKSVSWYQQVLGQGPQFIFQYYEKEERGRGNFPDRFSARQFPNYSSELNVNALLLGDSALYLCASSRRLAGGYEQYFGPGTRLTVT.

This clone was counted once. The V and J genes are TRBV28 and TRBJ1-3; a weak D match, TRBD1 (5 bases). The CDR3 has 14 amino acids. CDR1 and CDR2 (germline): MDHEN, SYDVKM. The germline V and J ends were trimmed by 5 bases and 5 bases, with 13 bases remaining between them. The CDR3 spells CASSRQGARNTIYF. The CDR3 DNA reads TGTGCCAGCAGTCGGCAGGGTGCGAGAAACACCATATATTTT.

This sequence joins TRBV11-2 and TRBJ2-3; 8 bases agree with TRBD1. Germline V gene data show CDR1 as SGHAT and CDR2 as FQNNGV. V lost 5 bases to trimming and J lost 4 bases; unmatched junction nucleotides: 8. The CDR3 consists of 15 residues. The CDR3 DNA is TGTGCCAGCAGCACACACGGACAGGGCGCAGATACGCAGTATTTT. The encoded protein is CASSTHGQGADTQYF.

As DNA, the CDR3 is TGTGCCAGCAGCCAAATCGGGACAGGGGGCGGAAGAAACACCATATATTTT. Translated, it gives CASSQIGTGGGRNTIYF. The chain links TRBV11-2 to TRBJ1-3, with 12 bases matching TRBD1. V shed 5 bases and J 5 bases; nucleotides not matched to a gene: 10. The V gene's germline CDR1 is SGHAT and CDR2 FQNNGV. The length of the CDR3 is 17 residues.

The chain couples TRBV5-4 to TRBJ1-3; the match to TRBD1 covers 7 bases. V shed 2 bases, J shed 2 bases, and the junction held 1 base outside the gene matches. Germline V gene lookup returns CDR1 SGHNT and CDR2 YYREEE (reference sequence). The CDR3 is 14 amino acids. The CDR3 coding sequence is TGTGCCAGCAGCTTCGGGACAGCTGGAAACACCATATATTTT. This sequence encodes CASSFGTAGNTIYF.

The V call is TRBV2, the J call TRBJ1-5, with 11 bases matching TRBD1. Germline assignment: CDR1 SNHLY and CDR2 FYNNEI. There are 14 residues in the CDR3. V shed 6 bases and J 5 bases; nucleotides not matched to a gene: 3. CDR3 loop: CASRDRGLDQPQHF. The CDR3 bases are TGTGCCAGCAGGGACAGGGGGCTGGATCAGCCCCAGCATTTT.

The chain uses TRBV28 and TRBJ2-7; TRBD2 agrees at 7 bases. The CDR3 contains 16 residues. Unmatched junction bases numbered 17, after V lost 3 bases and J lost 9 bases. Germline V lookup: CDR1 MDHEN, CDR2 SYDVKM. The CDR3 loop is CASSFFRLAATYRQYF. CDR3 bases: TGTGCCAGCAGTTTTTTCCGACTAGCTGCCACTTATAGGCAGTACTTC.

The chain combines TRBV7-6 with TRBJ2-5; 8 positions agree with TRBD2. In germline, CDR1 is SGHVS, CDR2 FNYEAQ. This CDR3 has 14 amino acids. J lost 1 base, V lost 3 bases, and 1 base had no gene match. The CDR3 DNA reads as TGTGCCAGCAGCTTTACTAGCGGCCAAGAGACCCAGTACTTC. Amino acids: CASSFTSGQETQYF.

The chain couples TRBV28 to TRBJ2-4; 9 nucleotides line up with TRBD1. V shed 3 bases, J shed 4 bases, and the junction held 13 bases outside the gene matches. Per germline, CDR1 MDHEN and CDR2 SYDVKM. The CDR3 consists of 18 residues. The chain's CDR3 is CASSFSGTGRGLKNIQYF. The CDR3 nucleotides are TGTGCCAGCAGTTTTTCCGGGACAGGGAGGGGATTAAAAAACATTCAGTACTTC.

CDR3 residues: CASSLLDGVGQYF. The DNA for the CDR3 is TGTGCCAGCAGTTTACTAGACGGTGTGGGGCAGTACTTC. The gene calls are TRBV27 and TRBJ2-7; D is undetermined. CDR1 is MNHEY and CDR2 is SMNVEV in the germline V gene (reference sequence). The CDR3 contains 13 residues. V was clipped by 2 bases and J by 9 bases, with 14 bases between them.

The chain recombines TRBV28 with TRBJ2-3; D gene unclear. The CDR3 consists of 15 residues. CDR1 is MDHEN and CDR2 is SYDVKM in the germline V gene. Trimming took off 4 bases at V and 0 bases at J, with 11 bases between the two ends. Written as DNA, the CDR3 is TGTGCCAGCAGTTCCTATCGACCTAGCACAGATACGCAGTATTTT. It specifies CASSSYRPSTDTQYF.

This rearrangement joins TRBV7-6 to TRBJ1-2; no clear D. CDR3 length: 12 residues. Germline CDR1 is SGHVS and CDR2 is FNYEAQ. Trimming removed 2 bases from V and 1 base from J, with 2 bases in between. The DNA of the CDR3 is TGTGCCAGCAGCTTAAATAACTATGGCTACACCTTC. Translated, it gives CASSLNNYGYTF.

This chain joins TRBV7-2 and TRBJ2-3; D unresolved. Trimming pared 1 base from V and 7 bases from J, leaving 3 bases between. This CDR3 comprises 11 residues. The V gene's germline CDR1 is SGHTA and CDR2 FQGNSA. As DNA, the CDR3 is TGTGCCAGCAGCTTAGGGTATACGCAGTATTTT. Protein product: CASSLGYTQYF.

This chain links TRBV2 with TRBJ2-7; 8 bases agree with TRBD1. The CDR3 is 14 residues long. The V segment lost 10 bases and the J segment 0 bases; nucleotides outside the gene matches: 8. The germline gives CDR1 SNHLY, CDR2 FYNNEI. Here the CDR3 DNA reads TGTGCCACCCTACCAGGGGGCGCCTCCTACGAGCAGTACTTC. Translation: CATLPGGASYEQYF.

The sample holds one count of this clone. V is TRBV7-3 and J is TRBJ1-1, with 7 nucleotides matching TRBD1. The V gene end was trimmed by 5 bases and the J gene end by 1 base; junction bases not matched to a gene: 4. The length of the CDR3 is 14 residues. In germline, CDR1 is SGHTA, CDR2 FQGTGA. CDR3 nucleotide sequence: TGTGCCAGCAGCCCCCCAGGGGGGAACACTGAAGCTTTCTTT. Translation gives CASSPPGGNTEAFF.

The chain links TRBV28 to TRBJ1-4, with D perhaps TRBD1 (5 bases). The CDR3 is 11 amino acids. V was trimmed by 8 bases and J by 5 bases, leaving 6 bases between them. From germline, CDR1 is MDHEN and CDR2 SYDVKM. DNA for the CDR3: TGTGCCAGCGGACACAATGAAAAACTGTTTTTT. This translates into CASGHNEKLFF.

In its sample, this clone was seen once. The J gene is TRBJ1-5, the V gene TRBV2, with TRBD1 as a possible D gene (5 bases). Trimming cost V 6 bases and J 4 bases, with 19 bases left between them. CDR3 size: 16 residues. Germline V gene lookup returns CDR1 SNHLY and CDR2 FYNNEI. The CDR3: CASSVQQAPRNQPQHF. CDR3 nucleotides: TGTGCCAGCAGCGTACAACAGGCCCCAAGAAATCAGCCCCAGCATTTT.

The V call is TRBV10-3, the J call TRBJ2-3, with 10 bases matching TRBD2. The CDR3 length is 15 residues. With 6 bases clipped from V and 3 bases from J, the junction kept 6 bases outside the gene matches. In germline, CDR1 is ENHRY, CDR2 SYGVKD. CDR3 amino acids: CAIREAGGQTDTQYF. The CDR3 DNA follows: TGTGCCATCAGGGAAGCGGGAGGGCAGACAGATACGCAGTATTTT.

For the CDR3, the DNA is TGTGCCAGCAGCGTATCGGCAGGGGATCAGCCCCAGCATTTT. It encodes CASSVSAGDQPQHF. J is TRBJ1-5 and V is TRBV9; TRBD1 is a possible D gene (6 bases). This CDR3 is built from 14 residues. The V and J ends lost 1 base and 5 bases respectively, with 10 bases between them. Looked up from germline, CDR1 is SGDLS and CDR2 is YYNGEE.

This sequence joins TRBV9 and TRBJ2-6; the D gene could be TRBD1 or TRBD2 (5 bases each). Trimming left V 6 bases short and J 0 bases short, with 16 bases between. The CDR3 is 17 amino acids. CDR1 is SGDLS and CDR2 is YYNGEE in the germline V gene. This CDR3 is CASTYGTYRSGANVLTF. CDR3 coding DNA: TGTGCCAGCACCTACGGGACCTATCGCTCTGGGGCCAACGTCCTGACTTTC.

The rearrangement uses TRBV30 and TRBJ2-1; TRBD2 is a possible D gene (7 bases). The germline CDR1 and CDR2 sequences are GTSNPN and SVGIG (reference sequence). The V and J ends lost 4 bases and 7 bases respectively, with 17 bases between them. This CDR3 contains 14 residues. This chain's CDR3 is CAWTTGGLGNEQFF. The CDR3 DNA follows: TGTGCCTGGACCACCGGGGGGCTGGGGAATGAGCAGTTCTTC.

The chain recombines TRBV5-4 with TRBJ1-4; tentative D call: TRBD1 (6 bases). Germline V CDR1 and CDR2: SGHNT, YYREEE (reference sequence). CDR3 size: 14 residues. V shed 5 bases and J shed 7 bases, with 15 bases lying between them. The CDR3 DNA sequence: TGTGCCAGCAGTGAGACAGGCCCTGGTGAAAAACTGTTTTTT. Protein product: CASSETGPGEKLFF.

V gene TRBV28 combines with J gene TRBJ2-1; 14 bases map to TRBD2. The V segment lost 1 base and the J segment 2 bases; nucleotides outside the gene matches: 10. In germline, CDR1 is MDHEN, CDR2 SYDVKM. The CDR3 runs 20 residues. The CDR3 region is CASSLFTLTSGRAPYNEQFF. CDR3 DNA: TGTGCCAGCAGTTTATTTACCCTGACTAGCGGGAGGGCCCCCTACAATGAGCAGTTCTTC.

This chain connects TRBV19 to TRBJ2-3; 11 nucleotides align to TRBD2. This CDR3 has 17 amino acids. The trim removed 1 base at V and 5 bases at J, leaving 8 bases unmatched. Germline CDR1 reads LNHDA; CDR2 reads SQIVND (reference sequence). CDR3 loop: CASSIGGSGRAIDTQYF. In DNA form, the CDR3 reads TGTGCCAGTAGTATAGGCGGTAGCGGGAGGGCGATAGATACGCAGTATTTT.

This chain joins TRBV27 and TRBJ2-1; D gene unclear. Germline lookup yields CDR1 MNHEY and CDR2 SMNVEV (reference sequence). CDR3 length: 12 residues. Trimming cost V 2 bases and J 12 bases, with 11 bases left between them. CDR3 sequence: CASSLVAGVQFF. CDR3 sequence (DNA): TGTGCCAGCAGTTTAGTTGCTGGTGTGCAGTTCTTC.

The rearrangement uses TRBV6-1 and TRBJ1-2; D call uncertain. The CDR3 spans 13 residues. The V gene's germline CDR1 is MNHNS and CDR2 SASEGT. V lost 7 bases to trimming and J lost 4 bases, with 13 bases between them. The DNA of the CDR3 is TGTGCCAGCAATAAAGTTTCGGCCTATGGCTACACCTTC. The encoded protein is CASNKVSAYGYTF.

Note on this clone: The conserved closing phenylalanine or tryptophan is absent in this CDR3, likely reflecting a read error. Because the CDR3's place on the DNA is in doubt, the DNA is left out and the CDR3 is given as listed by TCRdb. The rearrangement joins TRBV21-1 to TRBJ2-7; the table calls TRBD2, which could not be checked here. TRBV21-1 is a pseudogene locus. The CDR3 has 19 residues if both end residues are counted. CDR3 protein: CASSGRVGQGPTLLAGQVP.